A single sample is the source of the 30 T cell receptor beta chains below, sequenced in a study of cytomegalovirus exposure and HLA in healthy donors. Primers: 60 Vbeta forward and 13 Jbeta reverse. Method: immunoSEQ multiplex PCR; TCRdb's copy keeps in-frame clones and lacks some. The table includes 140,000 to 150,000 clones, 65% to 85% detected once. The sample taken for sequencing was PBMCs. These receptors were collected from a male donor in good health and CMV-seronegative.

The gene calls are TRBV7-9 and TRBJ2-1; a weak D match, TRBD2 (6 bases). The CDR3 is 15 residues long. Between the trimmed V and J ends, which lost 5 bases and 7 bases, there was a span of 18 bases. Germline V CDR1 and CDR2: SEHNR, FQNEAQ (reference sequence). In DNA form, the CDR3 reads TGTGCCAGCAGCCCCCAGAATGCGCGGGATAATGAGCAGTTCTTC. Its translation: CASSPQNARDNEQFF.

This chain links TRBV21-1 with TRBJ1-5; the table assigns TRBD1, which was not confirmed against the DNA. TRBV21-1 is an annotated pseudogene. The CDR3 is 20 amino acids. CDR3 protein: CASSKPVKKGQGGPNQPQHF. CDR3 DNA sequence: TGTGCCAGCAGCAAACCCGTCAAAAAGGGACAGGGGGGCCCCAATCAGCCCCAGCATTTT.

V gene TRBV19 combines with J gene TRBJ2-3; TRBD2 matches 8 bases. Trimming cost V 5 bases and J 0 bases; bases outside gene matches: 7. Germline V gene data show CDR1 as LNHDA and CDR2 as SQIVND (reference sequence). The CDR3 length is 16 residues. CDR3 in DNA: TGTGCCAGTAGTCCCATAGCGGGGCTTAGCACAGATACGCAGTATTTT. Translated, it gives CASSPIAGLSTDTQYF.

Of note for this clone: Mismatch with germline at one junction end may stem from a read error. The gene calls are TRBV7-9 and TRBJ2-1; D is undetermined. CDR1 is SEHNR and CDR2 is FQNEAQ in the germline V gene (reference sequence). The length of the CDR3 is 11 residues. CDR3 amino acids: CSSSPHNEQFF. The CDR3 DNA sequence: TGTTCCAGCAGCCCTCACAATGAGCAGTTCTTC.

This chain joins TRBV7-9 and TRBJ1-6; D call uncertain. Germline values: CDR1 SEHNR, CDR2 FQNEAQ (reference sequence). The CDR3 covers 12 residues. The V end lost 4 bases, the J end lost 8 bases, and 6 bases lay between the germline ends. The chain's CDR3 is CASSCHYSPLHF. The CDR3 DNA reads TGTGCCAGCAGCTGCCACTATTCACCCCTCCACTTT.

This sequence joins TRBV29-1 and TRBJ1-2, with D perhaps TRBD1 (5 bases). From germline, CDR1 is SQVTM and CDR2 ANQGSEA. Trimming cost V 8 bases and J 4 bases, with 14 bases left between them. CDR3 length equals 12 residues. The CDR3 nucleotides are TGCAGCAGTCGTACAGGAATCTATGGCTACACCTTC. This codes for CSSRTGIYGYTF.

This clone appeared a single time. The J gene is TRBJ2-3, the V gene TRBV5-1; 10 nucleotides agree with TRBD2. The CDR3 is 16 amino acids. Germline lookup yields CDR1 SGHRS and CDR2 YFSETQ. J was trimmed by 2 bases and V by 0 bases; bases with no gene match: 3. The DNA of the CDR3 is TGCGCCAGCAGCTTGGCAGCGGGGGGGAACACAGATACGCAGTATTTT. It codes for CASSLAAGGNTDTQYF.

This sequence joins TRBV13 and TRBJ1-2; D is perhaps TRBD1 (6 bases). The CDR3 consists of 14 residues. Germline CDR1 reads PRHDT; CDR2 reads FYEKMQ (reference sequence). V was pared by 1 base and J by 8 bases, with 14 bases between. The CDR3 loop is CASSLAAQGWGYTF. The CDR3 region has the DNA TGTGCCAGCAGCTTAGCGGCACAGGGTTGGGGCTACACCTTC.

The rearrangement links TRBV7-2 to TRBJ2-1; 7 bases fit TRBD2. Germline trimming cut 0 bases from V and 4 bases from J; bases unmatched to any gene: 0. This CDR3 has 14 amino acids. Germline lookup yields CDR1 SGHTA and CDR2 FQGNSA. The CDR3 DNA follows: TGTGCCAGCAGCTTAGCAGCGGGATACAATGAGCAGTTCTTC. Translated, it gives CASSLAAGYNEQFF.

The CDR3 loop is CASSQVSTGDPYEQYF. As DNA, the CDR3 is TGTGCCAGCAGCCAAGTCTCGACAGGGGATCCCTACGAGCAGTACTTC. The V gene is TRBV4-2, the J gene TRBJ2-7; 8 bases fit TRBD1. V was pared by 1 base and J by 2 bases, with 7 bases of the junction left unmatched. The V gene's germline CDR1 is LGHNA and CDR2 YNFKEQ. CDR3 length: 16 residues.

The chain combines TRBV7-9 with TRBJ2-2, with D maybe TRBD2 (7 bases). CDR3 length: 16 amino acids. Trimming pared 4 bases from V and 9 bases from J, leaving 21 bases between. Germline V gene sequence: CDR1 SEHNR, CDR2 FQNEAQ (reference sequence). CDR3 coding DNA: TGTGCCAGCAGCTACACAGGGAGGGCGGCTTCCCGGGAGCTGTTTTTT. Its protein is CASSYTGRAASRELFF. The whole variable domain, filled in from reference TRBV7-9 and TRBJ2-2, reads DTGVSQNPRHKITKRGQNVTFRCDPISEHNRLYWYRQTLGQGPEFLTYFQNEAQLEKSRLLSDRFSAERPKGSFSTLEIQRTEQGDSAMYLCASSYTGRAASRELFFGEGSRLTVL.

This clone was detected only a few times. CDR3 amino acids: CASSSSINRDRKNYGYTF. The CDR3 DNA sequence: TGTGCCAGCAGTTCTAGTATAAACCGGGACAGAAAGAACTATGGCTACACCTTC. This chain connects TRBV28 to TRBJ1-2, with 7 bases aligning to TRBD1. The germline V gene has CDR1 MDHEN and CDR2 SYDVKM. The CDR3 contains 18 residues. V shed 4 bases and J 2 bases; nucleotides not matched to a gene: 16.

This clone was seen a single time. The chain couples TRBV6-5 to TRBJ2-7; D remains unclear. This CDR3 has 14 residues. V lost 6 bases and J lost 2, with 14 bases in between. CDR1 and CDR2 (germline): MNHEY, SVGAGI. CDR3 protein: CASSQRYYPYEQYF. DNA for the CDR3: TGTGCCAGCAGCCAGAGGTACTACCCCTACGAGCAGTACTTC.

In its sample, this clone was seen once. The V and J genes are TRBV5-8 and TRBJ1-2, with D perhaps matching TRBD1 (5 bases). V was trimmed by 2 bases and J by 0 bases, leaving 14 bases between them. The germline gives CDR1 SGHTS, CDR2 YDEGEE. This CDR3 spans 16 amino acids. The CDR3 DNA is TGTGCCAGCAGCTTAATTGGCAGGGAAACTAACTATGGCTACACCTTC. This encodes CASSLIGRETNYGYTF.

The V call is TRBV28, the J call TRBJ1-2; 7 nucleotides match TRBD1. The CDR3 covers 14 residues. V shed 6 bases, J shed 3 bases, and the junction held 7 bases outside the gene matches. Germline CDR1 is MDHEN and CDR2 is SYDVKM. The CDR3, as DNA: TGTGCCAGCAGGACCCGGGACAGTGACTATGGCTACACCTTC. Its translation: CASRTRDSDYGYTF.

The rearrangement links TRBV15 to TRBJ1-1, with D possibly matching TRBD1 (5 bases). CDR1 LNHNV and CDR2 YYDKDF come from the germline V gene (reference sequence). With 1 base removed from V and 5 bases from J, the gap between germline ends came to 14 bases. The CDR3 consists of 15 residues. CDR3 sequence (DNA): TGTGCCACCAGCAGAGCCGGGGGGGTAGTGACTGAAGCTTTCTTT. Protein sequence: CATSRAGGVVTEAFF.

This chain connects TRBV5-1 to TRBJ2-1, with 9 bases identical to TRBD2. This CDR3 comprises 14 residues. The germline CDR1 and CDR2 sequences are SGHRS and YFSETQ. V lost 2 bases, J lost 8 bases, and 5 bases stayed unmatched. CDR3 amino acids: CASSFLAGLDEQFF. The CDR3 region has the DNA TGCGCCAGCAGCTTCCTAGCGGGGTTGGATGAGCAGTTCTTC.

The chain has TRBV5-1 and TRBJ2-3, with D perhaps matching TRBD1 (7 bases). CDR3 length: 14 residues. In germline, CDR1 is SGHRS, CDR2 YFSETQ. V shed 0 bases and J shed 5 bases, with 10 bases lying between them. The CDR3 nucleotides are TGCGCCAGCAGCTTGGGACAGGGAGGAGATACGCAGTATTTT. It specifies CASSLGQGGDTQYF.

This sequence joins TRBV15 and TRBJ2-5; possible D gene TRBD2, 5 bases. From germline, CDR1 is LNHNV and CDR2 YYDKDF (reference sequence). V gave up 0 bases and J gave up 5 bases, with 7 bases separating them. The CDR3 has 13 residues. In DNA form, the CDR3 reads TGTGCCACCAGCAGAGATAGAGGGGAGACCCAGTACTTC. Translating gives CATSRDRGETQYF.

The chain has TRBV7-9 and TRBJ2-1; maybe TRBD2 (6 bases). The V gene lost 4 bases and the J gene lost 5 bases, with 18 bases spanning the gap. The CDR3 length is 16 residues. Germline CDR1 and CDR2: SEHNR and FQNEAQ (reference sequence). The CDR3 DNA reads TGTGCCAGCAGCTCTCCCTTTGGAGCTAGCGACAATGAGCAGTTCTTC. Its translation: CASSSPFGASDNEQFF.

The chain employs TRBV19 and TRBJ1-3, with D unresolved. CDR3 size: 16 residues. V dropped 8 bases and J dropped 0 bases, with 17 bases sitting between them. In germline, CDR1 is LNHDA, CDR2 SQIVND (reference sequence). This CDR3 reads CASGRGRPISGNTIYF. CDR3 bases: TGTGCCAGTGGTCGCGGTCGCCCCATCTCTGGAAACACCATATATTTT.

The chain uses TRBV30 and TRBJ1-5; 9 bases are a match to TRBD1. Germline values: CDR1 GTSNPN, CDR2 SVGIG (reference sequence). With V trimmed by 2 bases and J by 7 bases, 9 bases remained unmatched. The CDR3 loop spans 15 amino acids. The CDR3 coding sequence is TGTGCCTGGAGTCCGACAGGGGGAACGGGGCAGCCCCAGCATTTT. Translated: CAWSPTGGTGQPQHF. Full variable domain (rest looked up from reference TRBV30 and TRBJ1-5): SQTIHQWPATLVQPVGSPLSLECTVEGTSNPNLYWYRQAAGRGLQLLFYSVGIGQISSEVPQNLSASRPQDRQFILSSKKLLLSDSGFYLCAWSPTGGTGQPQHFGDGTRLSIL.

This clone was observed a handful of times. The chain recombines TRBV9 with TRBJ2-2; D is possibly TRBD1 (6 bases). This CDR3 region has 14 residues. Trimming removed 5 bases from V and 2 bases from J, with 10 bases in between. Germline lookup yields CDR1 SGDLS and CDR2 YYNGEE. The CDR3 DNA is TGTGCCAGCAGGCCGGGACACAACACCGGGGAGCTGTTTTTT. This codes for CASRPGHNTGELFF.

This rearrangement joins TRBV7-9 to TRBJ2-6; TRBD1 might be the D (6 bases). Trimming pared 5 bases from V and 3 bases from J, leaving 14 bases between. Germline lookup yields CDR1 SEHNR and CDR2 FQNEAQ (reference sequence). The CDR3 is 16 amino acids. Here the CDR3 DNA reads TGTGCCAGCAGCCTAAAACAGGGATTTGGGGCCAACGTCCTGACTTTC. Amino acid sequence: CASSLKQGFGANVLTF.

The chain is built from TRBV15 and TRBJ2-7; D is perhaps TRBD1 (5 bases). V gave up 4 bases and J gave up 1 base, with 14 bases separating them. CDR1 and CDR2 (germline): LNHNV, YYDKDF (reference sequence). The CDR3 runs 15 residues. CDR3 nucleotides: TGTGCCACCAGCACCAGAGAGGACATGTCCTACGAGCAGTACTTC. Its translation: CATSTREDMSYEQYF.

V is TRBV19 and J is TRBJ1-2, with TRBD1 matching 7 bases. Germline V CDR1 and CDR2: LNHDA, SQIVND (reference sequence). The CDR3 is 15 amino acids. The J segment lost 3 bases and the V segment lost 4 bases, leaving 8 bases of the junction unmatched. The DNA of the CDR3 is TGTGCCAGTAGTAGGGGGCCGACAGGGCACTATGGCTACACCTTC. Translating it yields CASSRGPTGHYGYTF.

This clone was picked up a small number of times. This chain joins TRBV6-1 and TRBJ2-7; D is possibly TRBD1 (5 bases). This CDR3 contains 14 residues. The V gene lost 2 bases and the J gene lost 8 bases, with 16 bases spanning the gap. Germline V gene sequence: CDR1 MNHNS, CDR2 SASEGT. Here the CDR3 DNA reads TGTGCCAGCAGTGAACAGGGTGTGGGGTGGAAGCAGTACTTC. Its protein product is CASSEQGVGWKQYF.

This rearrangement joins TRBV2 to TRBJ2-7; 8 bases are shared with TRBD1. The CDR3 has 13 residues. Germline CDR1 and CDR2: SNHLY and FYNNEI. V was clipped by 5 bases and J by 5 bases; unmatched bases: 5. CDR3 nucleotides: TGTGCCAGCAGTCTGGACAGGGCCAACGAGCAGTACTTC. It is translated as CASSLDRANEQYF.

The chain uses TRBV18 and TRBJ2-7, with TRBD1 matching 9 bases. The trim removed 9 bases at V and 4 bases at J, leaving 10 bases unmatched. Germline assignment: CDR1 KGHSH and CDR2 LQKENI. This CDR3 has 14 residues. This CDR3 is CASQPGQGLYEQYF. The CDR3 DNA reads TGTGCCAGTCAACCGGGACAGGGTTTATACGAGCAGTACTTC.

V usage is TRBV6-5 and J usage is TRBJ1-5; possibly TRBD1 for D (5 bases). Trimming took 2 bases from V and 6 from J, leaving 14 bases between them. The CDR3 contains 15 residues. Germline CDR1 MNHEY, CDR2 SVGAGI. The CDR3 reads CASSYGSGVGQPQHF. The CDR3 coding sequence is TGTGCCAGCAGTTACGGTTCGGGGGTTGGTCAGCCCCAGCATTTT.